These T cell receptor beta chains were read from a single sample in a study of cytomegalovirus exposure and HLA in healthy donors. Repertoires were generated with immunoSEQ multiplex PCR, while TCRdb's copy carries only in-frame clones and drops some. Of roughly 98,000 clones listed, around 77% are singletons. Sequencing was carried out using PBMCs. Source of these receptors: a middle-aged man in good health and CMV-seronegative. CDR3s include the opening cysteine and the closing phenylalanine or tryptophan. D genes are given only for firm matches.

len: 15
v_gene: TRBV2
j_gene: TRBJ2-1
d_gene: TRBD1
CDR3aa: CASSADRGVHNEQFF

len: 15
v_gene: TRBV6-6
j_gene: TRBJ2-7
d_gene: -
CDR3aa: CASSPTGTSHYEQYF

len: 17
v_gene: TRBV10-3
j_gene: TRBJ1-2
d_gene: -
CDR3aa: CAISESRERGWRDGYTF

len: 15
v_gene: TRBV19
j_gene: TRBJ2-5
d_gene: TRBD2
CDR3aa: CASSISAGGGETQYF

len: 14
v_gene: TRBV21-1
j_gene: TRBJ1-6
d_gene: -
CDR3aa: CASSNDREISPLHF

len: 12
v_gene: TRBV19
j_gene: TRBJ1-2
d_gene: -
CDR3aa: CASLSRLNGYTF

len: 15
v_gene: TRBV11-2
j_gene: TRBJ1-6
d_gene: -
CDR3aa: CASSRQDSHNSPLHF

len: 15
v_gene: TRBV30
j_gene: TRBJ2-5
d_gene: -
CDR3aa: CALDGGGVQGKTQYF

len: 17
v_gene: TRBV10-3
j_gene: TRBJ2-3
d_gene: TRBD2
CDR3aa: CAIRPGLAGGSPDTQYF

len: 13
v_gene: TRBV29-1
j_gene: TRBJ2-7
d_gene: -
CDR3aa: CSVEDDRSYEQYF

len: 15
v_gene: TRBV9
j_gene: TRBJ2-2
d_gene: TRBD2
CDR3aa: CASGWGEGATGELFF

len: 15
v_gene: TRBV13
j_gene: TRBJ1-2
d_gene: TRBD1
CDR3aa: CASSSGQTLDYGYTF

len: 13
v_gene: TRBV4-1
j_gene: -
d_gene: -
CDR3aa: CASSQVLSYEQYF

len: 12
v_gene: TRBV11-2
j_gene: TRBJ1-1
d_gene: -
CDR3aa: CASSLGGVEAFF

len: 14
v_gene: TRBV18
j_gene: TRBJ2-7
d_gene: TRBD1
CDR3aa: CASSPTGGGYEQYF

len: 14
v_gene: TRBV6-6
j_gene: TRBJ2-1
d_gene: TRBD2
CDR3aa: CASSYSPGGNEQFF

len: 12
v_gene: TRBV7-9
j_gene: TRBJ1-3
d_gene: -
CDR3aa: CASRAGVNTIYF

len: 14
v_gene: TRBV18
j_gene: TRBJ2-1
d_gene: -
CDR3aa: CASSPINNYNEQFF

len: 14
v_gene: TRBV5-1
j_gene: TRBJ1-1
d_gene: -
CDR3aa: CASSPGTFNTEAFF

len: 13
v_gene: TRBV5-4
j_gene: TRBJ1-1
d_gene: TRBD1
CDR3aa: CASSTDRATEAFF

len: 14
v_gene: TRBV6-5
j_gene: TRBJ1-2
d_gene: -
CDR3aa: CASSYGPANYGYTF

len: 14
v_gene: TRBV27
j_gene: TRBJ1-5
d_gene: -
CDR3aa: CASTFGRGGQPQHF

len: 20
v_gene: TRBV4-1
j_gene: TRBJ2-3
d_gene: TRBD2
CDR3aa: CASSPKIFRTSGSYADTQYF

len: 12
v_gene: TRBV30
j_gene: TRBJ1-1
d_gene: -
CDR3aa: CAARGTHTEAFF

len: 13
v_gene: TRBV5-6
j_gene: TRBJ2-7
d_gene: -
CDR3aa: CASSYEGAGEQYF

len: 16
v_gene: TRBV5-1
j_gene: TRBJ2-5
d_gene: TRBD2
CDR3aa: CASSYGLAGGGETQYF

len: 14
v_gene: TRBV7-8
j_gene: TRBJ1-6
d_gene: -
CDR3aa: CASSTDIYNSPLHF

len: 17
v_gene: TRBV12-5
j_gene: TRBJ1-1
d_gene: TRBD1
CDR3aa: CASGLVRGQGMNTEAFF

len: 14
v_gene: TRBV2
j_gene: TRBJ2-4
d_gene: -
CDR3aa: CASTPSGAKNIQYF

len: 15
v_gene: TRBV9
j_gene: TRBJ2-2
d_gene: TRBD1
CDR3aa: CASSSRQGPTGELFF

len: 15
v_gene: TRBV5-4
j_gene: TRBJ1-4
d_gene: -
CDR3aa: CASSFTPGSNEKLFF

len: 17
v_gene: TRBV28
j_gene: TRBJ2-7
d_gene: TRBD2
CDR3aa: CASRVPGLAGERGEQYF

len: 18
v_gene: TRBV15
j_gene: TRBJ2-3
d_gene: TRBD2
CDR3aa: CATSGPGTSGTSTDTQYF